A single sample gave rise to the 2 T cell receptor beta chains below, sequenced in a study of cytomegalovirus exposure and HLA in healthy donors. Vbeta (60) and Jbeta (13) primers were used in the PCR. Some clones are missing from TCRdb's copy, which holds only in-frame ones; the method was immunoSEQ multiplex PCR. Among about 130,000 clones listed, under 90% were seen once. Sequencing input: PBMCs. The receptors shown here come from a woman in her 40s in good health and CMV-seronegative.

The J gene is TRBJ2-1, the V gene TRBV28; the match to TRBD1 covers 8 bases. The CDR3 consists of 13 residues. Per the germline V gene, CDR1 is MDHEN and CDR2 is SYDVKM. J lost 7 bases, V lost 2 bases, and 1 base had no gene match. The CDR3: CASSLTGGNEQFF. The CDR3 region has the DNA TGTGCCAGCAGTTTAACAGGGGGGAATGAGCAGTTCTTC.

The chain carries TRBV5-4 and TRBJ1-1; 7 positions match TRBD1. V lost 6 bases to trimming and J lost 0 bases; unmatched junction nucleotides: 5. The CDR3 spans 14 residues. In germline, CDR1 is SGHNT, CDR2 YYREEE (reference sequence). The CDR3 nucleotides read TGTGCCAGCACCAGACAGGGTATGAACACTGAAGCTTTCTTT. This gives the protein CASTRQGMNTEAFF.